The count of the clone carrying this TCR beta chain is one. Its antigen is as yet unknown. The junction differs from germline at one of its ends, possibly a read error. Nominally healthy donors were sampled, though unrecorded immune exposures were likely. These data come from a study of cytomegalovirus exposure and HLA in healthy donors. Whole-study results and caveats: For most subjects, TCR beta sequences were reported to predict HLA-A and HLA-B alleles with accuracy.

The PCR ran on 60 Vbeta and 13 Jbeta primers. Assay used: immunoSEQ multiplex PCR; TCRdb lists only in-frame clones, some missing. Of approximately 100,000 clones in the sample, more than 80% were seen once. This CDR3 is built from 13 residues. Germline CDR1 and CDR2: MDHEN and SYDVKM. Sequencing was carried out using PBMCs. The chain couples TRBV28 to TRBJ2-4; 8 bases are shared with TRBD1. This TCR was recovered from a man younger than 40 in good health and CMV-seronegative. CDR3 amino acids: CASSSGQGPHPNF. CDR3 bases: TGTGCCAGCAGTTCTGGACAGGGCCCACATCCTAACTTC.